This TCR beta chain was recovered during a study of response to subunit inactivated influenza vaccine. CDR1 is MNHNS and CDR2 is SASEGT in the germline V gene. V was pared by 1 base and J by 1 base, with 7 bases between. The CDR3 extends over 14 amino acids. This clonotype showed up just a few times. TCRdb re-derived calls from the RT-PCR reads in MiXCR, one entry per CDR3 protein. The sample records roughly 620,000 distinct CDR3 sequences, approximately 10% being singletons. These data were also reused for a study on T cells expressing NK-cell markers. This second study says: Making the TCR beta cDNA relied on 5'RACE template switching with UMIs. Sequencing covered eight donors, seven HCMV-seropositive and one seronegative. Dominant NKG2C+ clonotypes in five or six donors made up about 1.0-7.0% of CD8+ T cells. Dominance of the CD3+CD56-NKG2C+ fraction by these clonotypes also held in a handful of donors.

The rearrangement joins TRBV6-1 to TRBJ1-2, with no clear D. This clonotype was obtained from a man aged 45-60 years who received an inactivated influenza vaccine. Sample: PBMCs from blood, taken on the day of vaccination. The CDR3: CASSEVRVNYGYTF. CDR3 nucleotide sequence: TGTGCCAGCAGTGAAGTTAGGGTTAACTATGGCTACACCTTC.